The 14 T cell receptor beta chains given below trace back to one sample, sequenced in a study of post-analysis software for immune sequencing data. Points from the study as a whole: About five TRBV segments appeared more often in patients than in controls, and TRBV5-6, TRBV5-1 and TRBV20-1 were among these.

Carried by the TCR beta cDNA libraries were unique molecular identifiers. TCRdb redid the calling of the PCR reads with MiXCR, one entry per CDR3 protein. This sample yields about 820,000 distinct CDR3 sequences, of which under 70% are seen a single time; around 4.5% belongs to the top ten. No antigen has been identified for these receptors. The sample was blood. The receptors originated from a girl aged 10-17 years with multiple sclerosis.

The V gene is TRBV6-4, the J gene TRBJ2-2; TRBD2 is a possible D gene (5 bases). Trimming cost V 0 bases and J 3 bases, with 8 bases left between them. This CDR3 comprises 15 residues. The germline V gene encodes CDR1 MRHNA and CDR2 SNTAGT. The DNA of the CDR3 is TGTGCCAGCAGTGACTCTGTGCGGGACACCGGGGAGCTGTTTTTT. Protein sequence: CASSDSVRDTGELFF.

CDR3 DNA sequence: TGTGCCAGCAGCGCCCCGGGGAGGCGGGGGAATAATGAGCAGTTCTTC. This encodes CASSAPGRRGNNEQFF. The chain links TRBV9 to TRBJ2-1, with 7 bases aligning to TRBD2. Germline CDR1 and CDR2: SGDLS and YYNGEE. The CDR3 consists of 16 residues. Trimming at V came to 3 bases and at J to 7 bases, leaving 13 bases not matched to a gene.

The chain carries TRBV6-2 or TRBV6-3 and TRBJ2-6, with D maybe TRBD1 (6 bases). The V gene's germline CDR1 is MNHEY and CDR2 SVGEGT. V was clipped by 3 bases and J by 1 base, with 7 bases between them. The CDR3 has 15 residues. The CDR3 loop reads CASSYTGSGANVLTF. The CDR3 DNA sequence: TGTGCCAGCAGTTATACAGGGTCTGGGGCCAACGTCCTGACTTTC.

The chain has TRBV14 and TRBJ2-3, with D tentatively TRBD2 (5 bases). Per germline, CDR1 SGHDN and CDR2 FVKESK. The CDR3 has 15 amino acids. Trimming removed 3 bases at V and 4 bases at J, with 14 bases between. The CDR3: CASSQLRAAADTQYF. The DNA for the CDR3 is TGTGCCAGCAGCCAGTTGAGGGCGGCGGCAGATACGCAGTATTTT.

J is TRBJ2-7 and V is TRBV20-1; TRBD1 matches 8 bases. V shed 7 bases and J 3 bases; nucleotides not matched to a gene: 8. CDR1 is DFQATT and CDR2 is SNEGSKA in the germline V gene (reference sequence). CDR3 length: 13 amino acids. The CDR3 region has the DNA TGCAGTGACCGGACAGGGAGGCTCTACGAGCAGTACTTC. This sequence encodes CSDRTGRLYEQYF.

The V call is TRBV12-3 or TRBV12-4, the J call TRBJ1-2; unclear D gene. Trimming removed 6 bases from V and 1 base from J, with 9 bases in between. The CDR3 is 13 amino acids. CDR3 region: CASRKADNYGYTF. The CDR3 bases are TGTGCCAGCAGGAAGGCCGATAACTATGGCTACACCTTC.

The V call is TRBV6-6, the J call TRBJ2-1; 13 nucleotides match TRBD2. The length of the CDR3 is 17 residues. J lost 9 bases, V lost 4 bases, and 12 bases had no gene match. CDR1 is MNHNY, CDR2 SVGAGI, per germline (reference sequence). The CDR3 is CASSSRSLAGGPSEQFF. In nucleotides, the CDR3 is TGTGCCAGCAGTTCCAGATCACTAGCGGGGGGGCCTAGTGAGCAGTTCTTC.

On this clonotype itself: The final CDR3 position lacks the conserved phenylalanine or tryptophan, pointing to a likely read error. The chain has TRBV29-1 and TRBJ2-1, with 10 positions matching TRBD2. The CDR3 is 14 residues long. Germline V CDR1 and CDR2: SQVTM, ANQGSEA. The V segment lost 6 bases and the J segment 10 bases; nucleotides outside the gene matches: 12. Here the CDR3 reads CSVGGLALQREQFL. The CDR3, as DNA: TGCAGCGTGGGGGGACTAGCGCTTCAGAGGGAGCAGTTCTTA.

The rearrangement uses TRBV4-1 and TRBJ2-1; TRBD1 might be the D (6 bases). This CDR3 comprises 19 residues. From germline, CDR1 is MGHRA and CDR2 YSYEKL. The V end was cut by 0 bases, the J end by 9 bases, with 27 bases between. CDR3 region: CASSQDRLSGQGLYGEQFF. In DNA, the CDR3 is TGCGCCAGCAGCCAAGACAGGCTTTCGGGGCAGGGGTTATACGGTGAGCAGTTCTTC.

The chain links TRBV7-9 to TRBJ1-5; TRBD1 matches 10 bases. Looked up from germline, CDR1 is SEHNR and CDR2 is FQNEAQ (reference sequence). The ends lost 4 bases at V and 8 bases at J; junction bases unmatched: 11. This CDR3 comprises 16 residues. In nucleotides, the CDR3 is TGTGCCAGCAGCTGGGGACAGGGGACAGCAATGGAGCCCCAGCATTTT. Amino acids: CASSWGQGTAMEPQHF.

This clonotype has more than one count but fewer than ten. The CDR3 DNA reads as TGTGCCTGGACCTCCACGCTAGCTGCCTACGAGCAGTACTTC. Its protein is CAWTSTLAAYEQYF. The rearrangement joins TRBV30 to TRBJ2-7, with D perhaps matching TRBD2 (5 bases). Deletions cut 4 bases from V and 2 bases from J, with 15 bases between. Germline assignment: CDR1 GTSNPN and CDR2 SVGIG (reference sequence). The CDR3 spans 14 residues. The variable domain in full, completed from reference TRBV30 and TRBJ2-7, reads SQTIHQWPATLVQPVGSPLSLECTVEGTSNPNLYWYRQAAGRGLQLLFYSVGIGQISSEVPQNLSASRPQDRQFILSSKKLLLSDSGFYLCAWTSTLAAYEQYFGPGTRLTVT.

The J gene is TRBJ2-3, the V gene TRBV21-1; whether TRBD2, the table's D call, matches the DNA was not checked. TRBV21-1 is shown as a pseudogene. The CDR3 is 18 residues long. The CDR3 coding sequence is TGTGCCAGCAGCCCACCGGGACTAGCGGGACATCGATTAGATACGCAGTATTTT. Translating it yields CASSPPGLAGHRLDTQYF.

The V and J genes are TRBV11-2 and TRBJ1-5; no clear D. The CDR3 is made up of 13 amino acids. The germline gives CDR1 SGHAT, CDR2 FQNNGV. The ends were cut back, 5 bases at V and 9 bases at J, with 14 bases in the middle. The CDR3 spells CASSPSPGLPQHF. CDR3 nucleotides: TGTGCCAGCAGCCCCAGCCCGGGCCTGCCCCAGCATTTT.

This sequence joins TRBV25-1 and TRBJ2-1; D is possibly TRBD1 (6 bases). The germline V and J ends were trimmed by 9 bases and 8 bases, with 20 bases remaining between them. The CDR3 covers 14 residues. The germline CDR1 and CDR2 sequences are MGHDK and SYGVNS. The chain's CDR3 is CASSWNRASHEQFF. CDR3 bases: TGTGCCAGTTCGTGGAACAGGGCTTCCCATGAGCAGTTCTTC.